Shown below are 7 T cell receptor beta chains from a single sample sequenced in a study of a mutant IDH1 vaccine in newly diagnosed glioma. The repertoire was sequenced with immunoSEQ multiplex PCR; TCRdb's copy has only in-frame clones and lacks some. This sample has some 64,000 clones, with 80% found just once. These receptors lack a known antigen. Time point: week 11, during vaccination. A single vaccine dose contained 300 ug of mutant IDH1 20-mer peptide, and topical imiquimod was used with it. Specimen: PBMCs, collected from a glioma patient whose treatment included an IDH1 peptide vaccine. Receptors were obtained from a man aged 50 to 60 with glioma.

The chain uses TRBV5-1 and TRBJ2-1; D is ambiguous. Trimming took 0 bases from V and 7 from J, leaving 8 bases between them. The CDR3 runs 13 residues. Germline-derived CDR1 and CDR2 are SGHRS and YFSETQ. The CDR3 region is CASSLASRNEQFF. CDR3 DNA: TGCGCCAGCAGCTTGGCCTCGAGGAATGAGCAGTTCTTC.

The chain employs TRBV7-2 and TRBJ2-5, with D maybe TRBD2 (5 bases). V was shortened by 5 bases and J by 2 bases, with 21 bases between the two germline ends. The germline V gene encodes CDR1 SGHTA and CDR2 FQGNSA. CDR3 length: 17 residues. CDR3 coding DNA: TGTGCCAGCAGCCCCCACTTTAGTGGGAGAACTCAAGAGACCCAGTACTTC. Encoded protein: CASSPHFSGRTQETQYF.

The CDR3 nucleotides are TGTGCCACTTACAAGGATTCCTACGAGCAGTACTTC. It is translated as CATYKDSYEQYF. This rearrangement joins TRBV2 to TRBJ2-7; D gene uncertain. Trimming stripped 10 bases from V and 1 base from J, with 11 bases between. The germline V gene has CDR1 SNHLY and CDR2 FYNNEI. The CDR3 spans 12 residues. The full variable domain, its missing parts supplied by reference TRBV2 and TRBJ2-7, is EPEVTQTPSHQVTQMGQEVILRCVPISNHLYFYWYRQILGQKVEFLVSFYNNEISEKSEIFDDQFSVERPDGSNFTLKIRSTKLEDSAMYFCATYKDSYEQYFGPGTRLTVT.

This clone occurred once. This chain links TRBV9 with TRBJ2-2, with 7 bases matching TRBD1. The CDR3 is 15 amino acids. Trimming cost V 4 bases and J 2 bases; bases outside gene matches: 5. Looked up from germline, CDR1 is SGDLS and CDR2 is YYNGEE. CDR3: CASSSGQINTGELFF. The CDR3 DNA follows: TGTGCCAGCAGCTCGGGACAGATAAACACCGGGGAGCTGTTTTTT.

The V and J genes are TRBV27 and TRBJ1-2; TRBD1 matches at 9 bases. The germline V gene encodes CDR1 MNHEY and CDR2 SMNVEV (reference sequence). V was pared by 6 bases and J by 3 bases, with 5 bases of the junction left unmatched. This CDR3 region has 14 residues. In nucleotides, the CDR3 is TGTGCCAGCAGCCAACAGGGGGCGTACTATGGCTACACCTTC. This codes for CASSQQGAYYGYTF.

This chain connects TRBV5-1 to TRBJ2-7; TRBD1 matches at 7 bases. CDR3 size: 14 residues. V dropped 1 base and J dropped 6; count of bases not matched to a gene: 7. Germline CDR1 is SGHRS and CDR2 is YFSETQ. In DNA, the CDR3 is TGCGCCAGCAGCTTGAGGCAGGGGGTAGGCGAGCAGTACTTC. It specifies CASSLRQGVGEQYF.

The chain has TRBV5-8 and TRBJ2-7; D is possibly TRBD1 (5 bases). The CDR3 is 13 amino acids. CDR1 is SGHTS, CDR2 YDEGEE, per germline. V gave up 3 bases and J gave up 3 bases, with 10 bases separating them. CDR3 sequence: CASSSGHRYEQYF. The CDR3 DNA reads TGTGCCAGCAGCTCAGGACACCGCTACGAGCAGTACTTC.